These 26 T cell receptor beta chains came from one sample sequenced in a study of PD-1 and CTLA-4 blockade in melanoma. Repertoires were generated with immunoSEQ multiplex PCR, while TCRdb's copy carries only in-frame clones and drops some. This table holds 28,000 or so clones, around 93% found once. This material consisted of CD8+ T cells from peripheral blood, taken from a patient given anti-PD-1 treatment. All receptors come from a human donor with melanoma.

This chain joins TRBV29-1 and TRBJ2-7; D is ambiguous. The CDR3 runs to 13 residues. Trimming took off 7 bases at V and 4 bases at J, with 17 bases between the two ends. Looked up from germline, CDR1 is SQVTM and CDR2 is ANQGSEA. The CDR3 DNA is TGCAGCGCCGAAGATAGCCGCCTTTACGAGCAGTACTTC. It encodes CSAEDSRLYEQYF.

The chain uses TRBV30 and TRBJ2-1, with TRBD2 matching 13 bases. The length of the CDR3 is 16 residues. Germline V gene data show CDR1 as GTSNPN and CDR2 as SVGIG (reference sequence). After removal of 5 bases from V and 8 bases from J, the junction contained 12 bases not matched to a gene. CDR3 coding DNA: TGTGCCTGGGTACAACTAGCGGGAGGGCCGGAAGATGAGCAGTTCTTC. It encodes CAWVQLAGGPEDEQFF.

With respect to this clone: The junction and the germline gene differ at one end; a read error may be behind it. The rearrangement joins TRBV5-1 to TRBJ1-2, with D possibly TRBD1 on 6 matching bases. Per germline, CDR1 SGHRS and CDR2 YFSETQ. This CDR3 is 12 amino acids long. This chain's CDR3 is CASSSGQTDLFF. CDR3 DNA sequence: TGCGCCAGCAGCTCCGGACAGACCGATCTCTTCTTC.

The chain couples TRBV30 to TRBJ2-2, with TRBD1 matching 7 bases. Trimming cost V 7 bases and J 6 bases; bases outside gene matches: 14. CDR3 length equals 15 residues. Looked up from germline, CDR1 is GTSNPN and CDR2 is SVGIG (reference sequence). For the CDR3, the DNA is TGTGCCTCGCTGGGACGGGACAGCTCTCCCGGGGAGCTGTTTTTT. Translation gives CASLGRDSSPGELFF.

This clone was recorded only once. This rearrangement joins TRBV6-5 to TRBJ2-3; TRBD2 might be the D (6 bases). The V gene's germline CDR1 is MNHEY and CDR2 SVGAGI. The V end lost 6 bases, the J end lost 5 bases, and 12 bases lay between the germline ends. This CDR3 spans 13 amino acids. The CDR3 nucleotides are TGTGCCAGCAGCCCACCAGCGGGAGATACGCAGTATTTT. Translated: CASSPPAGDTQYF.

By sample share, this clone is medium-sized. The genes are TRBV28 and TRBJ1-6; D is unresolved. CDR1 MDHEN and CDR2 SYDVKM come from the germline V gene. Trimming removed 2 bases from V and 7 bases from J, with 9 bases in between. CDR3 length: 14 residues. This chain's CDR3 is CASSLGGDNSPLHF. For the CDR3, the DNA is TGTGCCAGCAGTTTAGGAGGTGACAATTCACCCCTCCACTTT.

V usage is TRBV9 and J usage is TRBJ1-1; D uncertain. The ends were cut back, 3 bases at V and 2 bases at J, with 5 bases in the middle. This CDR3 has 12 amino acids. The germline V gene has CDR1 SGDLS and CDR2 YYNGEE. CDR3 amino acids: CASSATNTEAFF. The CDR3, as DNA: TGTGCCAGCAGCGCAACTAACACTGAAGCTTTCTTT.

The chain carries TRBV6-6 and TRBJ1-2; TRBD1 is a possible D gene (6 bases). Germline CDR1 and CDR2: MNHNY and SVGAGI (reference sequence). This CDR3 has 12 residues. V was pared by 5 bases and J by 7 bases, with 11 bases between. The CDR3 reads CASSQQGSGYTF. CDR3 nucleotides: TGTGCCAGCAGTCAACAGGGAAGTGGCTACACCTTC.

The chain joins TRBV7-9 to TRBJ2-7, with D maybe TRBD1 (6 bases). Germline V gene lookup returns CDR1 SEHNR and CDR2 FQNEAQ (reference sequence). The CDR3 sequence is 16 residues long. Trimming took 1 base from V and 2 from J, leaving 15 bases between them. Written as DNA, the CDR3 is TGTGCCAGCAGCTTAGAACCGCAGGGGACAACCTACGAGCAGTACTTC. Translation: CASSLEPQGTTYEQYF.

V gene TRBV5-4 combines with J gene TRBJ2-7; 13 bases match TRBD2. Germline V CDR1 and CDR2: SGHNT, YYREEE (reference sequence). The V gene end was trimmed by 2 bases and the J gene end by 2 bases; junction bases not matched to a gene: 1. This CDR3 spans 15 amino acids. The CDR3 DNA is TGTGCCAGCAGCTTAGGACTAGCGGGGGCCTACGAGCAGTACTTC. It encodes CASSLGLAGAYEQYF.

V and J are TRBV2 and TRBJ1-5; 7 bases match TRBD1. V shed 1 base and J 6 bases; nucleotides not matched to a gene: 3. Germline V gene sequence: CDR1 SNHLY, CDR2 FYNNEI. This CDR3 spans 14 amino acids. CDR3 loop: CASSEGQGSQPQHF. The CDR3 nucleotides read TGTGCCAGCAGTGAAGGACAGGGTAGTCAGCCCCAGCATTTT.

This chain uses TRBV6-5 with TRBJ1-5; D gene ambiguous. Per germline, CDR1 MNHEY and CDR2 SVGAGI. The CDR3 is 15 residues long. V lost 8 bases, J lost 0 bases, and 14 bases lay in between. CDR3 DNA: TGTGCCAGCCGTCTGGCCGTTCATAGCAATCAGCCCCAGCATTTT. Protein sequence: CASRLAVHSNQPQHF.

The CDR3 region is CASSSDRDNTEAFF. DNA for the CDR3: TGTGCCAGCAGCTCGGACAGGGATAACACTGAAGCTTTCTTT. V usage is TRBV27 and J usage is TRBJ1-1; the match to TRBD1 covers 8 bases. The trim removed 6 bases at V and 2 bases at J, leaving 5 bases unmatched. This CDR3 region has 14 residues. CDR1 is MNHEY, CDR2 SMNVEV, per germline (reference sequence).

V is TRBV6-4 and J is TRBJ2-1, with D tentatively TRBD2 (5 bases). V lost 2 bases to trimming and J lost 8 bases, with 13 bases between them. CDR3 length equals 14 residues. Germline loops: CDR1 MRHNA, CDR2 SNTAGT. The CDR3 protein is CASSDGGGLDEQFF. CDR3 bases: TGTGCCAGCAGTGACGGAGGTGGGCTGGATGAGCAGTTCTTC.

DNA for the CDR3: TGCGCCAGCAGTGTCCAGGGCAAGCTAGCGGGACCTAGCTCCTACAATGAGCAGTTCTTC. This codes for CASSVQGKLAGPSSYNEQFF. The rearrangement links TRBV10-2 to TRBJ2-1; TRBD2 agrees at 9 bases. In germline, CDR1 is WSHSY, CDR2 SAAADI. V dropped 4 bases and J dropped 0; count of bases not matched to a gene: 16. CDR3 length equals 20 residues.

In nucleotides, the CDR3 is TGTGCCAGCAGTATGGACAGGGACACACTTTACGAGCAGTACTTC. Translating it yields CASSMDRDTLYEQYF. This chain joins TRBV27 and TRBJ2-7; TRBD1 matches at 8 bases. The trim removed 5 bases at V and 4 bases at J, leaving 10 bases unmatched. This CDR3 region has 15 residues. Germline CDR1 MNHEY, CDR2 SMNVEV (reference sequence).

The V gene is TRBV29-1, the J gene TRBJ2-2; 7 positions match TRBD1. The CDR3 extends over 12 amino acids. The V and J ends lost 7 bases and 3 bases, in that order; junction bases with no gene match: 2. Germline V gene sequence: CDR1 SQVTM, CDR2 ANQGSEA. The CDR3 protein is CSGQGDTGELFF. The CDR3 nucleotides read TGCAGCGGACAGGGAGACACCGGGGAGCTGTTTTTT.

V is TRBV6-1 and J is TRBJ1-2; D unresolved. The V gene's germline CDR1 is MNHNS and CDR2 SASEGT. Trimming took off 4 bases at V and 7 bases at J, with 25 bases between the two ends. This CDR3 comprises 17 residues. CDR3 residues: CASSARPRTTYYRGYTF. The CDR3 bases are TGTGCCAGCAGTGCTAGGCCTCGGACTACTTATTACCGTGGCTACACCTTC.

CDR3 protein: CASSFGQGLEAFF. The DNA of the CDR3 is TGTGCCAGCAGCTTTGGGCAGGGTCTTGAAGCTTTCTTT. The chain employs TRBV7-6 and TRBJ1-1, with a weak D call TRBD1 (5 bases). Germline V gene sequence: CDR1 SGHVS, CDR2 FNYEAQ. The CDR3 is 13 residues long. The ends were cut back, 3 bases at V and 7 bases at J, with 12 bases in the middle. Drawing the rest from reference TRBV7-6 and TRBJ1-1, the complete variable domain is GAGVSQSPRYKVTKRGQDVALRCDPISGHVSLYWYRQALGQGPEFLTYFNYEAQQDKSGLPNDRFSAERPEGSISTLTIQRTEQRDSAMYRCASSFGQGLEAFFGQGTRLTVV.

This rearrangement joins TRBV28 to TRBJ1-5; D ambiguous. Per the germline V gene, CDR1 is MDHEN and CDR2 is SYDVKM. This CDR3 comprises 15 residues. Trimming removed 5 bases at V and 5 bases at J, with 16 bases between. CDR3 loop: CASSVDQDGDQPQHF. CDR3 in DNA: TGTGCCAGCAGTGTCGACCAGGATGGGGATCAGCCCCAGCATTTT.

The V and J genes are TRBV12-3 or TRBV12-4 and TRBJ1-2; D unclear. The V gene lost 6 bases and the J gene lost 2 bases, with 10 bases spanning the gap. The CDR3 spans 13 residues. Here the CDR3 DNA reads TGTGCCAGCAGCCCATATAAAAACTATGGCTACACCTTC. Protein sequence: CASSPYKNYGYTF.

The chain joins TRBV6-5 to TRBJ1-3; D gene uncertain. Germline V gene sequence: CDR1 MNHEY, CDR2 SVGAGI. This CDR3 contains 13 residues. The V end lost 0 bases, the J end lost 4 bases, and 4 bases lay between the germline ends. The CDR3 nucleotides read TGTGCCAGCAGTTACTCGGGAGGAAACACCATATATTTT. Amino acids: CASSYSGGNTIYF.

CDR3 DNA: TGTGCCAGCAGTGAGGGACAGGCTAGCAATCAGCCCCAGCATTTT. It specifies CASSEGQASNQPQHF. The chain uses TRBV2 and TRBJ1-5, with 8 bases fitting TRBD1. CDR3 length equals 15 residues. The trim removed 3 bases at V and 0 bases at J, leaving 1 base unmatched. Germline V CDR1 and CDR2: SNHLY, FYNNEI. Full variable domain (missing parts from reference TRBV2 and TRBJ1-5): EPEVTQTPSHQVTQMGQEVILRCVPISNHLYFYWYRQILGQKVEFLVSFYNNEISEKSEIFDDQFSVERPDGSNFTLKIRSTKLEDSAMYFCASSEGQASNQPQHFGDGTRLSIL.

The chain has TRBV5-1 and TRBJ2-7; the match to TRBD1 covers 8 bases. CDR3 length: 14 residues. J lost 2 bases, V lost 1 base, and 2 bases had no gene match. The germline V gene encodes CDR1 SGHRS and CDR2 YFSETQ. The CDR3 nucleotides read TGCGCCAGCAGCTTGTCAGGGGGCGCCTACGAGCAGTACTTC. Translating gives CASSLSGGAYEQYF.

The J gene is TRBJ2-2, the V gene TRBV5-4, with D possibly matching TRBD1 (7 bases). Germline V gene sequence: CDR1 SGHNT, CDR2 YYREEE (reference sequence). The CDR3 sequence is 14 residues long. V was pared by 4 bases and J by 6 bases, with 13 bases between. Here the CDR3 reads CASSPEGTAGELFF. CDR3 nucleotides: TGTGCCAGCAGCCCGGAGGGGACAGCCGGGGAGCTGTTTTTT.

The rearrangement uses TRBV3-1 (or the pseudogene TRBV3-2) and TRBJ2-1, with D maybe TRBD2 (7 bases). Germline CDR1 is LGHDT and CDR2 is YNNKEL (reference sequence). The CDR3 length is 14 residues. Trimming left V 9 bases short and J 5 bases short, with 17 bases between. Written as DNA, the CDR3 is TGTGCCAGTCAACAGGGAGGGCTCAACAATGAGCAGTTCTTC. Residues: CASQQGGLNNEQFF.